This TCR beta chain was found in a study of patients and donors after allogeneic stem cell transplantation (dated by TCRdb to about 2020). Regarding this clonotype: Its specific antigen is unknown. Base qualities are not recorded, but no much larger clone differs from it by a single base.

The library was prepared using RT-PCR. Reads for this sample came from a NextSeq 550. The public reads were quality trimmed at Q25 with fastp and then assembled into clones with MiXCR by TCRdb, keeping productive beta chains. Records with the same CDR3 protein are collapsed into one entry carrying the most frequent genes and DNA. This sample is represented by about 200,000 distinct CDR3 sequences; over 30% of them were singletons. Around a tenth of the sample belongs to the ten largest clones. The CDR3, cysteine through phenylalanine, is 14 amino acids long. This entry keeps only the CDR3 DNA: 42 bases, framed from base 1. Trimming takes 5 bases from V and 1 base from J, and the germline ends sit 11 bases apart. The germline V gene yields MDHEN for CDR1 and SYDVKM for CDR2.

What was sequenced was blood, either unsorted or a sorted T cell fraction (not recorded which). This TCR derives from a human donor who was either an allogeneic HSCT recipient or a stem cell or donor lymphocyte infusion donor (not recorded which). It is not recorded whose cells these are; they may come from a transplant donor. Recombination joined TRBV28 with TRBJ1-2; the D gene is perhaps TRBD1, from 5 matching bases. The CDR3 in this case is CASSHGTVNYGYTF. The DNA sequence reads TGTGCCAGCAGTCACGGGACTGTTAACTATGGCTACACCTTC.